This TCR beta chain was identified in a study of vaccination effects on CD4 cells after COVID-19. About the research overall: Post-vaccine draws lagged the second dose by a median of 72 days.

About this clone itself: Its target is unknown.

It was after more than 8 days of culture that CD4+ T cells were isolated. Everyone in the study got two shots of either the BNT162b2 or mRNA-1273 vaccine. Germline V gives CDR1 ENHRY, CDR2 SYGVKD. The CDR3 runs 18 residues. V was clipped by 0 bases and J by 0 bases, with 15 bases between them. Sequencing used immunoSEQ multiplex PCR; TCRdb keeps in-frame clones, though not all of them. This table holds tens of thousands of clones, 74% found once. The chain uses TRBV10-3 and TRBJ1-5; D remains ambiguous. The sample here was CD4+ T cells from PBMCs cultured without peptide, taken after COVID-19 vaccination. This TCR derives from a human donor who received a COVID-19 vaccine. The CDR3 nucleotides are TGTGCCATCAGTGAGTCGGAGGGAGATAGGTATAGCAATCAGCCCCAGCATTTT. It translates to CAISESEGDRYSNQPQHF.